The entry that follows covers one T cell receptor (beta chain) sequence. This record belongs to a study of OX40 agonist ivuxolimab in advanced cancers. Overall study context: Patients were dosed with the agonistic anti-OX40 (CD134) antibody ivuxolimab. Patients receiving dose escalation had hepatocellular carcinoma, melanoma, renal cell or head and neck cancer.

Trimming stripped 2 bases from V and 4 bases from J, with 19 bases between. The CDR3 is 16 residues long. Germline V lookup: CDR1 GTSNPN, CDR2 SVGIG (reference sequence). Repertoires were generated with immunoSEQ multiplex PCR, while TCRdb's copy carries only in-frame clones and drops some. Among tens of thousands of clones listed, approximately 84% were seen once. The sequence was collected from an adult with an advanced solid tumor such as melanoma, head and neck, liver or kidney cancer. The chain employs TRBV30 and TRBJ2-3, with D maybe TRBD2 (7 bases). The specimen comprised CD4+ or CD8+ T cells sorted from blood, sampled in a trial of the OX40 agonist ivuxolimab. The chain's CDR3 is CAWSSGSRGQADTQYF. CDR3 nucleotides: TGTGCCTGGAGTAGTGGGTCGCGGGGGCAGGCAGATACGCAGTATTTT.